This passage covers 7 T cell receptor beta chains from one sample sequenced in a study of beta chain features in type 1 diabetes. What was sequenced were expressed TCRB transcripts, since all of the isolated RNA had been reverse transcribed. TCRdb's copy holds only in-frame clones and misses some; the assay was immunoSEQ multiplex PCR. The data show 600,000 or so clones, 9.5% to 15% seen once. Antigens for these TCRs are unknown. Notes on the study in general: Researchers report that Type 1 diabetes patients had moderately but significantly shorter TCRB CDR3s across all four CD4+ subsets.

The sequenced sample consisted of naive CD4+ T cells from blood. Every receptor here comes from a man younger than 40 with type 1 diabetes.

This clone has just a few counts. The sample contains more than one DNA sequence encoding this CDR3. The chain employs TRBV20-1 and TRBJ1-2; D remains unclear. CDR1 and CDR2 from the germline V gene are DFQATT and SNEGSKA (reference sequence). The CDR3 has 11 amino acids. Between the trimmed V and J ends, which lost 3 bases and 4 bases, there was a span of 6 bases. CDR3 bases: TGCAGTGCTAGTCCCGGCTATGGCTACACCTTC. It is translated as CSASPGYGYTF.

This clone was detected only once. The rearrangement links TRBV9 to TRBJ2-7; 9 nucleotides align to TRBD2. The germline CDR1 and CDR2 sequences are SGDLS and YYNGEE. The CDR3 spans 15 residues. V shed 2 bases, J shed 4 bases, and the junction held 7 bases outside the gene matches. CDR3 sequence reads: CASSVGSGGLYEQYF. CDR3 sequence (DNA): TGTGCCAGCAGCGTGGGTAGCGGGGGACTATACGAGCAGTACTTC.

CDR3 protein: CASRHREYEQFF. CDR3 nucleotide sequence: TGTGCCAGCAGACACAGGGAGTATGAGCAGTTCTTC. V usage is TRBV28 and J usage is TRBJ2-1, with D possibly matching TRBD1 (6 bases). V was trimmed by 6 bases and J by 8 bases, leaving 11 bases between them. The germline CDR1 and CDR2 sequences are MDHEN and SYDVKM. The CDR3 has 12 residues. Drawing the rest from reference TRBV28 and TRBJ2-1, the complete variable domain is DVKVTQSSRYLVKRTGEKVFLECVQDMDHENMFWYRQDPGLGLRLIYFSYDVKMKEKGDIPEGYSVSREKKERFSLILESASTNQTSMYLCASRHREYEQFFGPGTRLTVL.

The rearrangement uses TRBV9 and TRBJ2-5, with unresolved D. The germline V gene encodes CDR1 SGDLS and CDR2 YYNGEE. There are 16 residues in the CDR3. The V end lost 1 base, the J end lost 2 bases, and 15 bases lay between the germline ends. Written as DNA, the CDR3 is TGTGCCAGCAGCGTATCAGAAGGTAGGGTACAAGAGACCCAGTACTTC. It is translated as CASSVSEGRVQETQYF.

The CDR3 sequence is CASSPGLATSTDTQYF. In nucleotides, the CDR3 is TGTGCCAGCAGCCCCGGACTAGCTACTAGCACAGATACGCAGTATTTT. This chain links TRBV7-3 with TRBJ2-3; 8 nucleotides agree with TRBD2. The J segment lost 0 bases and the V segment lost 5 bases, leaving 7 bases of the junction unmatched. The CDR3 covers 16 residues. Germline values: CDR1 SGHTA, CDR2 FQGTGA.

The J gene is TRBJ2-5, the V gene TRBV9; TRBD2 is a possible D gene (7 bases). Gene TRBJ2-7 matches the end of the DNA better, so the J call may be wrong. Germline V gives CDR1 SGDLS, CDR2 YYNGEE. CDR3 length equals 15 residues. CDR3 in amino acids: CASSVAGGTSYEQYF. As DNA, the CDR3 is TGTGCCAGCAGCGTAGCGGGGGGCACTTCCTACGAGCAGTACTTC.

There are a few counts of this clone. The chain has TRBV14 and TRBJ2-5; D is perhaps TRBD1 or TRBD2 (5 bases each). Trimming cost V 2 bases and J 13 bases, with 14 bases left between them. The CDR3 has 12 residues. In germline, CDR1 is SGHDN, CDR2 FVKESK. The CDR3 reads CASSQTGGHPYF. CDR3 sequence (DNA): TGTGCCAGCAGCCAAACTGGGGGTCACCCGTACTTC.